This T cell receptor beta chain was found in a study of T cell responses to AZD1222 COVID-19 vaccine. The protocol was immunoSEQ multiplex PCR, while the TCRdb copy is restricted to in-frame clones and leaves out a portion. The table lists about 130,000 clones, about nine tenths of them singletons. This material consisted of peripheral blood, taken on day 0 of AZD1222 vaccination. This sequence was found in an adult in good health.

CDR3 sequence reads: CASSPRIQTLNEKLFF. The CDR3 bases are TGTGCCAGCAGCCCGCGGATACAGACTCTAAATGAAAAACTGTTTTTT. The V gene is TRBV14, the J gene TRBJ1-4, with unresolved D. Germline assignment: CDR1 SGHDN and CDR2 FVKESK. This CDR3 spans 16 amino acids. V lost 4 bases, J lost 5 bases, and 17 bases lay in between.